The 12 T cell receptor beta chains reported below all come from one sample, sequenced in a study of spatial heterogeneity in lung cancer. TCRdb passed the 5' RACE reads through MiXCR, listing each CDR3 protein once. The data show 39,000 or so distinct CDR3 sequences, with roughly a tenth seen just once and 15% to 20% held by the top ten. Time point: blood at routine non-recurrence follow-up after resection. The sequences come from PBMCs, collected at follow-up. These receptors were taken from a female donor with early-stage non-small cell lung cancer.

This clonotype has at least ten counts. The chain links TRBV19 to TRBJ1-2; D not resolved. CDR1 and CDR2 (germline): LNHDA, SQIVND (reference sequence). V was cut by 0 bases and J by 5 bases, with 1 base left in between. The CDR3 is 11 amino acids. The CDR3 nucleotides read TGTGCCAGTAGTATAGATTATGGCTACACCTTC. Its protein product is CASSIDYGYTF.

This clonotype was counted only a few times. The chain links TRBV15 to TRBJ2-3, with D hard to call. V lost 0 bases, J lost 5 bases, and 15 bases lay in between. The length of the CDR3 is 16 residues. Germline lookup yields CDR1 LNHNV and CDR2 YYDKDF (reference sequence). This CDR3 reads CATSREFTHQGDTQYF. The CDR3 DNA reads as TGTGCCACCAGCAGAGAATTCACACACCAAGGAGATACGCAGTATTTT.

This clonotype was recorded many times. The chain links TRBV6-5 to TRBJ2-3; D is perhaps TRBD2 (7 bases). CDR3 length: 15 amino acids. V was clipped by 2 bases and J by 1 base, with 10 bases between them. CDR1 MNHEY and CDR2 SVGAGI come from the germline V gene. CDR3 residues: CASSYKGGGTDTQYF. The CDR3 DNA sequence: TGTGCCAGCAGTTACAAGGGGGGGGGCACAGATACGCAGTATTTT.

This clonotype was seen more than once but under ten times. The chain links TRBV11-2 to TRBJ2-6, with D perhaps TRBD2 (5 bases). V lost 5 bases and J 1 base, leaving 15 bases between the germline ends. Germline V gives CDR1 SGHAT, CDR2 FQNNGV. This CDR3 spans 17 amino acids. The CDR3 DNA reads TGTGCCAGCAGCCCATCTTATGGGGAGTCTGGGGCCAACGTCCTGACTTTC. Translation gives CASSPSYGESGANVLTF.

In this sample, this clonotype turned up once. The chain couples TRBV2 to TRBJ2-6; D gene uncertain. The V end was cut by 7 bases, the J end by 3 bases, with 10 bases between. Germline loops: CDR1 SNHLY, CDR2 FYNNEI. The CDR3 runs 14 residues. Here the CDR3 DNA reads TGTGCCAGCAAAAACTCTGGTGGGGCCAACGTCCTGACTTTC. Translating gives CASKNSGGANVLTF.

The chain carries TRBV4-2 and TRBJ1-5; TRBD1 matches 11 bases. V shed 5 bases, J shed 4 bases, and the junction held 4 bases outside the gene matches. The CDR3 loop spans 15 amino acids. From germline, CDR1 is LGHNA and CDR2 YNFKEQ. The CDR3 DNA sequence: TGTGCCAGCAGCGAAGGGACAGGGGGGAATCAGCCCCAGCATTTT. Amino acids: CASSEGTGGNQPQHF.

This clonotype showed up just a few times. The chain employs TRBV2 and TRBJ1-2; D ambiguous. Trimming removed 7 bases at V and 1 base at J, with 10 bases between. This CDR3 comprises 13 residues. CDR1 is SNHLY, CDR2 FYNNEI, per germline. Here the CDR3 reads CASMAQLNYGYTF. The CDR3 DNA is TGTGCCAGCATGGCCCAGCTTAACTATGGCTACACCTTC. Variable domain in full (rest from reference TRBV2 and TRBJ1-2): EPEVTQTPSHQVTQMGQEVILRCVPISNHLYFYWYRQILGQKVEFLVSFYNNEISEKSEIFDDQFSVERPDGSNFTLKIRSTKLEDSAMYFCASMAQLNYGYTFGSGTRLTVV.

This clonotype was detected many times. CDR3 region: CASSPGQGRDTQYF. The CDR3, as DNA: TGTGCCAGCAGTCCTGGACAGGGGAGAGATACGCAGTATTTT. The genes are TRBV5-4 and TRBJ2-3; 9 bases line up with TRBD1. Germline-derived CDR1 and CDR2 are SGHNT and YYREEE (reference sequence). Trimming removed 5 bases from V and 5 bases from J; junction bases left unmatched: 6. CDR3 length equals 14 residues.

This clonotype was seen many times. Here the CDR3 DNA reads TGTGCCAGCAGTCTAACGGGGGGCTGCTATGGCTACACCTTC. The encoded protein is CASSLTGGCYGYTF. V gene TRBV9 combines with J gene TRBJ1-2, with a weak D call TRBD1 (6 bases). The V and J ends lost 5 bases and 4 bases respectively, with 15 bases between them. CDR3 size: 14 residues. Germline V lookup: CDR1 SGDLS, CDR2 YYNGEE.

This rearrangement joins TRBV12-3 or TRBV12-4 to TRBJ1-6; D unclear. V was cut by 3 bases and J by 0 bases, with 24 bases left in between. CDR3 size: 21 residues. CDR3: CASSFTVMSGIGSSYNSPLHF. The CDR3 DNA sequence: TGTGCCAGCAGTTTTACAGTCATGTCGGGCATCGGGAGCTCCTATAATTCACCCCTCCACTTT.

This clonotype was detected only a few times. CDR3 residues: CASSDFRGEKLFF. The CDR3, as DNA: TGTGCCAGCAGCGACTTCAGGGGTGAAAAACTGTTTTTT. This chain connects TRBV6-5 to TRBJ1-4, with D perhaps matching TRBD1 (6 bases). Per the germline V gene, CDR1 is MNHEY and CDR2 is SVGAGI. V lost 6 bases, J lost 7 bases, and 12 bases lay in between. The CDR3 consists of 13 residues.

V and J are TRBV12-3 or TRBV12-4 and TRBJ1-2; unclear D gene. CDR3 length: 16 amino acids. V lost 3 bases to trimming and J lost 4 bases, with 18 bases between them. In nucleotides, the CDR3 is TGTGCCAGCAGTTTCCCTTTGGCAGTTACCTCCTATGGCTACACCTTC. Translating it yields CASSFPLAVTSYGYTF.